The entry below gives a single T cell receptor beta chain sequence along with its context. Its target is unknown. Treatment denoted: over 15 received Ad26.COV2.S at low or high dose, single or two shots; several received placebo; per-sample allocation not given. Sample collection was performed on day 63 after the first vaccine or placebo injection. Vaccination used an Ad26 vector expressing Wuhan-strain SARS-CoV-2 spike. The sample belongs to a study of Ad26.COV2.S vaccination and SARS-CoV-2 variants. Across the whole study: By the intramuscular route, Ad26.COV2.S was given once, or twice 56 days apart. General observations from the study: Those who received vaccine or placebo ended up with similar non-spike TCR breadth. Reported post-vaccination CD8+ and CD4+ T cell responses to spike showed substantial breadth.

The germline V gene has CDR1 SGHTA and CDR2 FQGNSA. V lost 1 base and J lost 4; bases outside the gene matches: 2. The CDR3 is 15 amino acids. The protocol was immunoSEQ multiplex PCR, while the TCRdb copy is restricted to in-frame clones and leaves out a portion. The sample consists of fewer than 400,000 clones, 80% to 90% of them appearing once. The V call is TRBV7-2, the J call TRBJ2-1, with 9 bases fitting TRBD2. Sample: peripheral blood, taken in a trial of Ad26.COV2.S vaccine versus placebo. This clonotype was sampled from a person between 18 and 59 years old who received the Ad26.COV2.S COVID-19 vaccine or a placebo. Written as DNA, the CDR3 is TGTGCCAGCAGCTTAGTAGCGGGGGCATACAATGAGCAGTTCTTC. As protein: CASSLVAGAYNEQFF.